The 18 T cell receptor beta chains presented below share a single source sample, sequenced in a study of shared clonotypes between healthy human individuals. Measured with immunoSEQ multiplex PCR; TCRdb has only the in-frame clones, and not every one. Of hundreds of thousands of clones listed, over 65% were seen once; the top ten hold less than 2%. The material sequenced was memory CD4+ T cells sorted from blood. The subset denotes: CD45RA-negative fraction. These receptors were obtained from a woman in her twenties or thirties in good health.

In this sample, this clone turned up a few times. J is TRBJ1-5 and V is TRBV19, with 10 bases fitting TRBD1. Per germline, CDR1 LNHDA and CDR2 SQIVND (reference sequence). CDR3 length: 16 residues. V lost 5 bases to trimming and J lost 7 bases; unmatched junction nucleotides: 11. The CDR3 sequence is CASSHPTGTGVQPQHF. The DNA of the CDR3 is TGTGCCAGTAGTCACCCCACCGGGACAGGGGTCCAGCCCCAGCATTTT.

The chain recombines TRBV5-1 with TRBJ1-1; D possibly corresponds to TRBD1 (5 bases). The germline CDR1 and CDR2 sequences are SGHRS and YFSETQ. The CDR3 consists of 15 residues. V shed 0 bases and J shed 11 bases, with 20 bases lying between them. The CDR3 nucleotides are TGCGCCAGCAGCTTGGAGGTTTTGGGACTTCCTCGGGCTTTCTTT. As protein: CASSLEVLGLPRAFF.

This chain links TRBV6-5 with TRBJ2-7; a possible D gene is TRBD1 (5 bases). Per the germline V gene, CDR1 is MNHEY and CDR2 is SVGAGI. The CDR3 is 14 residues long. Between the trimmed V and J ends, which lost 4 bases and 0 bases, there was a span of 10 bases. The CDR3: CASSSDSRSYEQYF. In DNA, the CDR3 is TGTGCCAGCAGTTCCGACAGTCGCTCCTACGAGCAGTACTTC.

The V and J genes are TRBV14 and TRBJ1-1; no definite D call. From germline, CDR1 is SGHDN and CDR2 FVKESK. V gave up 0 bases and J gave up 0 bases, with 8 bases separating them. The CDR3 sequence is 15 residues long. CDR3 coding DNA: TGTGCCAGCAGCCAAGATTCCACATTGAACACTGAAGCTTTCTTT. It is translated as CASSQDSTLNTEAFF. Looking up the rest from reference TRBV14 and TRBJ1-1 gives the full variable domain: EAGVTQFPSHSVIEKGQTVTLRCDPISGHDNLYWYRRVMGKEIKFLLHFVKESKQDESGMPNNRFLAERTGGTYSTLKVQPAELEDSGVYFCASSQDSTLNTEAFFGQGTRLTVV.

The CDR3 coding sequence is TGTGCCAGCAGAAAAGACAGGTTCCAAGAGACCCAGTACTTC. It encodes CASRKDRFQETQYF. The chain is built from TRBV6-1 and TRBJ2-5; TRBD1 is a possible D gene (6 bases). Germline assignment: CDR1 MNHNS and CDR2 SASEGT. The V and J ends lost 6 bases and 1 base respectively, with 12 bases between them. This CDR3 is built from 14 residues.

The chain has TRBV5-1 and TRBJ2-4, with 8 bases fitting TRBD2. V lost 1 base, J lost 0 bases, and 12 bases stayed unmatched. Germline V lookup: CDR1 SGHRS, CDR2 YFSETQ. This CDR3 region has 19 residues. The CDR3 here is CASSLLPAGDQSAKNIQYF. The CDR3 nucleotides are TGCGCCAGCAGCTTGTTACCAGCGGGAGATCAATCAGCCAAAAACATTCAGTACTTC.

This clone has only one observation. The gene calls are TRBV27 and TRBJ1-1; TRBD1 might be the D (5 bases). CDR3 length: 12 amino acids. Trimming took 5 bases from V and 8 from J, leaving 12 bases between them. The V gene's germline CDR1 is MNHEY and CDR2 SMNVEV (reference sequence). CDR3 loop: CASSPGGREAFF. The CDR3 nucleotides read TGTGCCAGCAGTCCCGGGGGGAGGGAAGCTTTCTTT.

The chain employs TRBV5-1 and TRBJ1-4, with TRBD1 as a possible D gene (6 bases). V was clipped by 4 bases and J by 3 bases, with 16 bases between them. The CDR3 runs 16 residues. In germline, CDR1 is SGHRS, CDR2 YFSETQ. The CDR3 DNA reads as TGCGCCAGCAGCACCGGGAGGGGGAACGCTAATGAAAAACTGTTTTTT. Encoded protein: CASSTGRGNANEKLFF.

The chain is built from TRBV6-1 and TRBJ2-2; D gene unclear. This CDR3 has 13 amino acids. The V gene's germline CDR1 is MNHNS and CDR2 SASEGT. Trimming left V 6 bases short and J 0 bases short, with 5 bases between. CDR3 sequence (DNA): TGTGCCAGCAGCCCCCCGAACACCGGGGAGCTGTTTTTT. It encodes CASSPPNTGELFF.

The chain employs TRBV11-2 and TRBJ1-3; 9 bases are shared with TRBD1. This CDR3 has 17 residues. V gave up 4 bases and J gave up 0 bases; unmatched junction bases: 7. Germline CDR1 is SGHAT and CDR2 is FQNNGV. The CDR3 sequence is CASSSSGQGNSGNTIYF. The CDR3 nucleotides read TGTGCCAGCAGCTCCTCGGGACAGGGAAACTCTGGAAACACCATATATTTT.

The CDR3 spells CASENTDTQYF. CDR3 coding DNA: TGTGCCAGTGAAAACACAGATACGCAGTATTTT. The chain links TRBV7-9 to TRBJ2-3; no definite D call. This CDR3 comprises 11 residues. Germline V CDR1 and CDR2: SEHNR, FQNEAQ (reference sequence). The V end was cut by 9 bases, the J end by 2 bases, with 6 bases between. Looking up the rest from reference TRBV7-9 and TRBJ2-3 gives the full variable domain: DTGVSQNPRHKITKRGQNVTFRCDPISEHNRLYWYRQTLGQGPEFLTYFQNEAQLEKSRLLSDRFSAERPKGSFSTLEIQRTEQGDSAMYLCASENTDTQYFGPGTRLTVL.

The chain has TRBV30 and TRBJ2-3, with TRBD2 identical over 9 bases. This CDR3 spans 14 amino acids. J was trimmed by 10 bases and V by 1 base; bases with no gene match: 9. In germline, CDR1 is GTSNPN, CDR2 SVGIG (reference sequence). CDR3 in amino acids: CAWSASGGGESQYF. CDR3 bases: TGTGCCTGGAGTGCCTCTGGCGGGGGGGAGTCGCAGTATTTT.

The chain carries TRBV18 and TRBJ2-2, with a tentative D call TRBD2 (6 bases). Trimming removed 1 base from V and 2 bases from J, with 11 bases in between. The CDR3 extends over 16 amino acids. Germline V gives CDR1 KGHSH, CDR2 LQKENI. CDR3 residues: CASSPRSGLNTGELFF. DNA for the CDR3: TGTGCCAGCTCACCACGCAGCGGACTAAACACCGGGGAGCTGTTTTTT. Combining the CDR3 with reference TRBV18 and TRBJ2-2 gives the whole variable domain NAGVMQNPRHLVRRRGQEARLRCSPMKGHSHVYWYRQLPEEGLKFMVYLQKENIIDESGMPKERFSAEFPKEGPSILRIQQVVRGDSAAYFCASSPRSGLNTGELFFGEGSRLTVL.

This clone has only a few counts. The chain combines TRBV5-1 with TRBJ2-3, with unresolved D. Germline V gene lookup returns CDR1 SGHRS and CDR2 YFSETQ. The CDR3 is 14 amino acids. The V end was cut by 0 bases, the J end by 4 bases, with 9 bases between. This CDR3 reads CASSLGAEADTQYF. DNA of the CDR3: TGCGCCAGCAGCTTGGGGGCCGAGGCAGATACGCAGTATTTT.

V is TRBV10-1 and J is TRBJ2-7, with 8 positions matching TRBD2. CDR3 length: 11 residues. Germline V gene data show CDR1 as WNHNN and CDR2 as SYGVQD (reference sequence). Trimming removed 11 bases from V and 9 bases from J; junction bases left unmatched: 9. The CDR3 region is CAGTSSGPQYF. CDR3 coding DNA: TGCGCCGGGACCTCTAGCGGGCCGCAGTACTTC.

The chain is built from TRBV6-1 and TRBJ1-2; no definite D call. This CDR3 contains 15 residues. Trimming left V 4 bases short and J 4 bases short, with 16 bases between. Germline V CDR1 and CDR2: MNHNS, SASEGT. The CDR3 DNA sequence: TGTGCCAGCAGTGCCGGTCCCAGGTCGCGCTATGGCTACACCTTC. Translated: CASSAGPRSRYGYTF.

The chain links TRBV5-1 to TRBJ2-3, with D perhaps given as TRBD1 or TRBD2 (5 bases each). The V and J ends lost 4 bases and 0 bases respectively, with 9 bases between them. Looked up from germline, CDR1 is SGHRS and CDR2 is YFSETQ. This CDR3 contains 14 residues. The CDR3 spells CASSRGVSTDTQYF. In DNA, the CDR3 is TGCGCCAGCAGCAGGGGAGTGAGCACAGATACGCAGTATTTT.

Remarks on this clone: One end of the junction fails to match germline, which may point to a read error. The V call is TRBV15, the J call TRBJ1-5; 8 nucleotides match TRBD1. CDR1 LNHNV and CDR2 YYDKDF come from the germline V gene (reference sequence). CDR3 size: 15 residues. The CDR3 loop reads CAISRDLQGAQPQHF. The CDR3, as DNA: TGTGCCATCAGCAGAGATCTGCAGGGGGCTCAGCCCCAGCATTTT.